The T cell receptor (beta chain) under discussion was sequenced for a study of B cell selection in AIRE deficiency. General study results and limits: Only around a tenth of 3,000 to 4,500 shared Treg sequences were patient-specific; less than 40% healthy-specific.

Concerning this clone itself: Its antigen is still unknown.

Regulatory T cells were sorted as CD4+CD25hiCD127low/negative. Using immunoSEQ multiplex PCR, the repertoire was profiled, and TCRdb retains in-frame clones only, with some absent. The sample holds about 15,000 clones, 85% to 95% seen once. Sequencing was done on a sample of Tregs sorted from PBMCs. The sequence was collected from a human donor with AIRE deficiency.

The CDR3, as DNA: TGCGCCAGCAGCCCACTAGCGGGACAAAACAATGAGCAGTTCTTC. As protein: CASSPLAGQNNEQFF. This sequence joins TRBV5-1 and TRBJ2-1; TRBD2 matches 10 bases. The CDR3 length is 15 residues. The V segment lost 4 bases and the J segment 5 bases; nucleotides outside the gene matches: 6. Germline-derived CDR1 and CDR2 are SGHRS and YFSETQ.